Listed below are T cell receptor beta chains from one sample, sequenced in a study of blood T cell repertoires in COVID-19. The repertoire was sequenced with immunoSEQ multiplex PCR; TCRdb's copy has only in-frame clones and lacks some. Among 170,000 or so clones, roughly 80% were seen once, and the ten largest hold 11% to 15%. The sample taken for sequencing was peripheral blood. Every receptor here comes from a man between 18 and 29 years old with active or convalescent COVID-19. CDR3s include the opening cysteine and the closing phenylalanine or tryptophan. The order of the fields is clone size, V gene, D gene, J gene, CDR3 protein, CDR3 DNA. A D gene is named only where the DNA matches it firmly. Part of the rows lack a size; the others show once, few, many or a class for expanded clones.

>NA|TRBV4-2|TRBD1|TRBJ2-4
CASSRALGTGENIQYF
TGTGCCAGCAGCCGAGCGCTCGGGACAGGGGAAAACATTCAGTACTTC
>NA|TRBV7-2|TRBD1|TRBJ1-2
CASSLGPDRGVGYTF
TGTGCCAGCAGCTTAGGACCGGACAGGGGAGTTGGCTACACCTTC
>NA|TRBV18|NA|TRBJ1-5
CASSPGGYQPQHF
TGTGCCAGCTCACCGGGGGGGTATCAGCCCCAGCATTTT
>NA|TRBV28|TRBD1|TRBJ1-2
CASSYKRGRFYGYTF
TGTGCCAGCAGTTATAAAAGGGGGCGCTTCTATGGCTACACCTTC
>NA|TRBV11-2|NA|TRBJ2-3
CASSSTVLSTDTQYF
TGTGCCAGCAGCTCGACAGTACTTAGCACAGATACGCAGTATTTT
>NA|TRBV29-1|NA|TRBJ2-5
CSVEDIGGEPQETQYF
TGCAGCGTTGAAGATATAGGGGGAGAACCGCAAGAGACCCAGTACTTC
>NA|TRBV5-8|NA|TRBJ2-2
CASSLRQGIGELFF
TGTGCCAGCAGCTTGAGGCAGGGGATCGGGGAGCTGTTTTTT
>many|TRBV6-5|NA|TRBJ2-2
CASNEGSAGELFF
TGTGCCAGCAACGAAGGTAGCGCCGGGGAGCTGTTTTTT
>NA|TRBV12-3/TRBV12-4|TRBD1|TRBJ1-2
CASSKGASGYTF
TGTGCCAGCAGTAAGGGGGCGAGTGGCTACACCTTC
>NA|TRBV7-4|TRBD1|TRBJ1-3
CASSSLTPGVGGGNTIYF
TGTGCCAGCAGCTCCTTAACGCCAGGGGTAGGGGGCGGAAACACCATATATTTT
>NA|TRBV11-2|NA|TRBJ1-2
CASSLDIQGLGYGYTF
TGTGCCAGCAGCTTAGACATACAGGGTTTGGGCTATGGCTACACCTTC
>NA|TRBV12-3/TRBV12-4|NA|TRBJ1-5
CASGGQSNQPQHF
TGTGCCAGCGGCGGACAGTCTAATCAGCCCCAGCATTTT
>NA|TRBV18|TRBD2|TRBJ2-1
CASSPSQGGGRGGEQFF
TGTGCCAGCTCACCCTCCCAGGGTGGCGGGAGGGGGGGTGAGCAGTTCTTC
>NA|TRBV18|NA|TRBJ2-5
CASSPTRGQETQYF
TGTGCCAGCTCACCGACTCGCGGACAAGAGACCCAGTACTTC
>NA|TRBV15|NA|TRBJ2-7
CATSRGKAGYEQYF
TGTGCCACCAGCAGAGGAAAAGCGGGCTACGAGCAGTACTTC
>NA|TRBV7-8|TRBD2|TRBJ2-7
CASSLIRTSGGYEQYF
TGTGCCAGCAGCTTAATCCGGACTAGCGGGGGCTACGAGCAGTACTTC
>NA|TRBV6-1|NA|TRBJ2-2
CASSGPGSGHTGELFF
TGTGCCAGCAGTGGGCCTGGGAGCGGACACACCGGGGAGCTGTTTTTT
>NA|TRBV3-1/TRBV3-2|NA|TRBJ2-7
CASSHQENEQYF
TGTGCCAGCAGCCACCAGGAAAACGAGCAGTACTTC
>NA|TRBV28|NA|TRBJ1-2
CASSGTLQGFGYTF
TGTGCCAGCAGTGGAACTCTGCAGGGTTTTGGCTACACCTTC